The 23 T cell receptor beta chains listed next were all sequenced from one sample in a study of radiotherapy plus CTLA-4 blockade in lung cancer. This table comes from immunoSEQ multiplex PCR, and its TCRdb copy is limited to in-frame clones, with some not included. The data show over 80,000 clones, roughly four fifths seen once. The sequenced sample was peripheral blood, obtained from a patient treated with radiotherapy plus ipilimumab. The receptors were sampled from a human donor with non-small cell lung cancer who had stable disease on radiotherapy plus ipilimumab.

V is TRBV14 and J is TRBJ2-2; no reliable D call. This CDR3 is built from 15 residues. V was clipped by 4 bases and J by 3 bases, with 12 bases between them. Germline CDR1 and CDR2: SGHDN and FVKESK. The CDR3 region is CASSPSYPYTGELFF. The CDR3 nucleotides are TGTGCCAGCAGCCCCTCCTACCCGTACACCGGGGAGCTGTTTTTT.

The genes are TRBV5-6 and TRBJ2-2, with D perhaps TRBD1 (6 bases). Between the trimmed V and J ends, which lost 5 bases and 5 bases, there was a span of 13 bases. This CDR3 comprises 14 residues. Germline assignment: CDR1 SGHDT and CDR2 YYEEEE. The CDR3 sequence: CASSKLTGTGELFF. The CDR3 bases are TGTGCCAGCAGTAAGCTCACAGGGACCGGGGAGCTGTTTTTT.

The chain employs TRBV9 and TRBJ2-3; D is perhaps TRBD1 (5 bases). Trimming took off 4 bases at V and 6 bases at J, with 15 bases between the two ends. The CDR3 length is 14 residues. In germline, CDR1 is SGDLS, CDR2 YYNGEE. The CDR3 region is CASSLRWKGDTQYF. The CDR3 bases are TGTGCCAGCAGCCTCCGCTGGAAGGGGGATACGCAGTATTTT.

This clone was seen ten or more times. The chain recombines TRBV16 with TRBJ1-1; D is uncertain. The CDR3 is 16 residues long. Looked up from germline, CDR1 is KGHSY and CDR2 is FQNENV. V was shortened by 4 bases and J by 2 bases, with 17 bases between the two germline ends. For the CDR3, the DNA is TGTGCCAGCAGCCGAGAAGGGTCCGGGGAAAACACTGAAGCTTTCTTT. Its translation is CASSREGSGENTEAFF.

The V and J genes are TRBV28 and TRBJ1-2, with D perhaps TRBD1 (5 bases). Germline CDR1 MDHEN, CDR2 SYDVKM. Between the trimmed V and J ends, which lost 6 bases and 7 bases, there was a span of 9 bases. The CDR3 covers 11 residues. The DNA of the CDR3 is TGTGCCAGCAGGGCGCAGGGTGGCTACACCTTC. It specifies CASRAQGGYTF.

V gene TRBV7-2 combines with J gene TRBJ2-7; 13 bases are shared with TRBD2. The CDR3 spans 16 residues. Trimming at V came to 5 bases and at J to 7 bases, leaving 11 bases not matched to a gene. Germline lookup yields CDR1 SGHTA and CDR2 FQGNSA. The CDR3 nucleotides are TGTGCCAGCAGCCCCCGGACTAGCGGGGGTCGATTGGAGCAGTACTTC. It yields the protein CASSPRTSGGRLEQYF.

The table lists this clone with a count of one. This chain links TRBV6-1 with TRBJ1-1; unclear D gene. CDR1 is MNHNS, CDR2 SASEGT, per germline. V was clipped by 6 bases and J by 0 bases, with 11 bases between them. The CDR3 consists of 14 residues. This CDR3 is CASRAGLLNTEAFF. The CDR3 nucleotides read TGTGCCAGCAGGGCAGGCTTATTGAACACTGAAGCTTTCTTT.

The rearrangement uses TRBV7-9 and TRBJ1-2, with TRBD1 identical over 11 bases. The ends lost 4 bases at V and 5 bases at J; junction bases unmatched: 3. CDR1 SEHNR and CDR2 FQNEAQ come from the germline V gene (reference sequence). The length of the CDR3 is 14 residues. CDR3 residues: CASSSRDRGYGYTF. The CDR3 DNA follows: TGTGCCAGCAGCTCCCGGGACAGGGGGTATGGCTACACCTTC. Using reference TRBV7-9 and TRBJ1-2 for the parts outside the CDR3, the full variable domain is DTGVSQNPRHKITKRGQNVTFRCDPISEHNRLYWYRQTLGQGPEFLTYFQNEAQLEKSRLLSDRFSAERPKGSFSTLEIQRTEQGDSAMYLCASSSRDRGYGYTFGSGTRLTVV.

The chain has TRBV7-2 and TRBJ1-6; TRBD1 agrees at 8 bases. In germline, CDR1 is SGHTA, CDR2 FQGNSA. The length of the CDR3 is 14 residues. V lost 5 bases, J lost 10 bases, and 7 bases stayed unmatched. This chain's CDR3 is CASSPGQALSPLHF. The CDR3, as DNA: TGTGCCAGCAGCCCGGGACAGGCACTGTCACCCCTCCACTTT.

The CDR3 region is CASSLSGGSTEAFF. CDR3 nucleotides: TGTGCCAGCAGCTTGTCAGGGGGATCCACTGAAGCTTTCTTT. The rearrangement uses TRBV13 and TRBJ1-1; TRBD1 matches at 7 bases. With 3 bases clipped from V and 4 bases from J, the junction kept 5 bases outside the gene matches. In germline, CDR1 is PRHDT, CDR2 FYEKMQ (reference sequence). The CDR3 is 14 amino acids.

This chain connects TRBV5-1 to TRBJ2-2; no clear D. V lost 0 bases and J 5 bases, leaving 5 bases between the germline ends. This CDR3 is built from 13 residues. Germline loops: CDR1 SGHRS, CDR2 YFSETQ. The DNA of the CDR3 is TGCGCCAGCAGCTTGGGACCGACCGGGGAGCTGTTTTTT. Amino acid sequence: CASSLGPTGELFF.

V gene TRBV14 combines with J gene TRBJ1-1; D remains ambiguous. Trimming shortened V by 1 base and J by 4 bases, and 10 bases separated the two germline ends. CDR3 length: 14 residues. Germline V gene sequence: CDR1 SGHDN, CDR2 FVKESK. Here the CDR3 reads CASSQVRGGTEAFF. The CDR3 nucleotides read TGTGCCAGCAGCCAAGTCCGGGGAGGCACTGAAGCTTTCTTT.

The chain has TRBV30 and TRBJ1-4; the D gene is possibly TRBD1 (6 bases). Looked up from germline, CDR1 is GTSNPN and CDR2 is SVGIG (reference sequence). This CDR3 contains 14 residues. V was cut by 1 base and J by 8 bases, with 14 bases left in between. CDR3 DNA sequence: TGTGCCTGGAGTGCCGGGCAGGGGAGAGAAAAACTGTTTTTT. Translated: CAWSAGQGREKLFF.

This clone was picked up a small number of times. The chain links TRBV6-6 to TRBJ2-1, with D unclear. The CDR3 consists of 14 residues. The germline V and J ends were trimmed by 2 bases and 8 bases, with 13 bases remaining between them. Germline CDR1 is MNHNY and CDR2 is SVGAGI (reference sequence). DNA of the CDR3: TGTGCCAGCAGTTACGATGGTGGGAAAGATGAGCAGTTCTTC. It is translated as CASSYDGGKDEQFF.

The chain combines TRBV10-3 with TRBJ2-2, with D perhaps being TRBD1 or TRBD2 (6 bases each). The V end was cut by 6 bases, the J end by 5 bases, with 16 bases between. The CDR3 runs 15 residues. CDR1 and CDR2 from the germline V gene are ENHRY and SYGVKD. The CDR3 coding sequence is TGTGCCATCAGCCTGAACGGAGGGGGAACCGGGGAGCTGTTTTTT. This codes for CAISLNGGGTGELFF.

V is TRBV9 and J is TRBJ2-1; weak D call: TRBD2 (6 bases). Trimming removed 3 bases from V and 2 bases from J, with 15 bases in between. Germline loops: CDR1 SGDLS, CDR2 YYNGEE. This CDR3 has 16 residues. The CDR3 is CASSAVGRKTYNEQFF. CDR3 nucleotide sequence: TGTGCCAGCAGCGCTGTAGGGAGGAAAACCTACAATGAGCAGTTCTTC.

The J gene is TRBJ1-1, the V gene TRBV7-2; D uncertain. Germline V gene lookup returns CDR1 SGHTA and CDR2 FQGNSA. This CDR3 is 13 amino acids long. V was pared by 3 bases and J by 0 bases, with 5 bases between. CDR3 region: CASSFTLNTEAFF. In DNA form, the CDR3 reads TGTGCCAGCAGCTTCACTCTGAACACTGAAGCTTTCTTT.

The chain links TRBV11-2 to TRBJ2-1; a possible D gene is TRBD2 (5 bases). The CDR3 totals 11 residues. The V end lost 1 base, the J end lost 15 bases, and 10 bases lay between the germline ends. The germline CDR1 and CDR2 sequences are SGHAT and FQNNGV. The CDR3 loop reads CASSLGGNRFF. The CDR3 DNA sequence: TGTGCCAGCAGCTTAGGAGGGAACAGGTTCTTC.

The chain links TRBV6-6 to TRBJ1-1; D is unclear. CDR1 is MNHNY and CDR2 is SVGAGI in the germline V gene (reference sequence). The V and J ends lost 0 bases and 8 bases respectively, with 13 bases between them. This CDR3 has 14 amino acids. Written as DNA, the CDR3 is TGTGCCAGCAGTTACTCGACCCCGCGTGCCGAAGCTTTCTTT. Encoded protein: CASSYSTPRAEAFF.

The genes are TRBV9 and TRBJ2-2; TRBD1 matches at 8 bases. CDR1 SGDLS and CDR2 YYNGEE come from the germline V gene. The V and J ends lost 5 bases and 8 bases, in that order; junction bases with no gene match: 5. The CDR3 extends over 13 amino acids. The CDR3: CASSRQGQGELFF. In DNA, the CDR3 is TGTGCCAGCAGTCGACAGGGGCAAGGGGAGCTGTTTTTT.

CDR3 coding DNA: TGTGCCAGCAGGATGGACAGGGTAGTCACTGAAGCTTTCTTT. It is translated as CASRMDRVVTEAFF. This chain joins TRBV6-1 and TRBJ1-1; TRBD1 matches at 8 bases. From germline, CDR1 is MNHNS and CDR2 SASEGT. The junction had 7 bases not matched to a gene; V was cut back by 6 bases and J by 4 bases. There are 14 residues in the CDR3.

The chain carries TRBV19 and TRBJ1-1, with TRBD1 as a possible D gene (5 bases). This CDR3 is 17 amino acids long. V was trimmed by 5 bases and J by 4 bases, leaving 23 bases between them. In germline, CDR1 is LNHDA, CDR2 SQIVND (reference sequence). Here the CDR3 DNA reads TGTGCCAGTAGTCCCCGCGCTCTCCGGGGCGAGGTCACTGAAGCTTTCTTT. It codes for CASSPRALRGEVTEAFF.

The chain couples TRBV7-3 to TRBJ1-1, with unresolved D. The germline V gene has CDR1 SGHTA and CDR2 FQGTGA. V lost 5 bases to trimming and J lost 1 base, with 14 bases between them. The CDR3 consists of 15 residues. CDR3 amino acids: CASSIGVNGNTEAFF. In nucleotides, the CDR3 is TGTGCCAGCAGCATAGGAGTTAACGGGAACACTGAAGCTTTCTTT.